A selection of T cell receptor beta chains follows, all from one sample in a study of control samples from healthy donors and cancer patients. The repertoire was sequenced with immunoSEQ multiplex PCR; TCRdb's copy has only in-frame clones and lacks some. Of roughly 80,000 clones in the sample, 88% are singletons; the top ten hold around 6%. The specimen sequenced was blood. These receptors originate from a woman aged 45-60 years in good health. CDR3s include the opening cysteine and the closing phenylalanine or tryptophan. D genes are given only for firm matches. A row's size may be missing; if present it is once, few, many or a size class.

>TRBJ1-5|TRBD1|NA|TRBV3-1/TRBV3-2
CASSPGIRGPQPQHF
TGTGCCAGCAGCCCCGGCATCAGGGGGCCCCAGCCCCAGCATTTT
>TRBJ2-1|NA|NA|TRBV9
CASSARLRASYNEQFF
TGTGCCAGCAGCGCACGTCTCAGGGCCTCCTACAATGAGCAGTTCTTC
>TRBJ1-5|NA|NA|TRBV6-5
CASSIHRDQPQHF
TGTGCCAGCAGTATCCACAGGGATCAGCCCCAGCATTTT
>TRBJ2-7|TRBD1|NA|TRBV15
CATSPGQGSWEQYF
TGTGCCACCAGCCCCGGACAGGGAAGTTGGGAGCAGTACTTC
>TRBJ2-3|TRBD2|NA|TRBV5-1
CASSYSGGTDTQYF
TGCGCCAGCAGCTATAGCGGGGGCACAGATACGCAGTATTTT
>TRBJ2-7|TRBD1|NA|TRBV14
CASSTPGQTMGEQYF
TGTGCCAGCAGCACTCCGGGACAGACAATGGGGGAGCAGTACTTC
>TRBJ2-7|NA|NA|TRBV29-1
CSVEVPPGEQYF
TGCAGCGTTGAGGTCCCCCCGGGGGAGCAGTACTTC
>TRBJ1-1|NA|few|TRBV7-2
CASSLNTEAFF
TGTGCCAGCAGCTTAAACACTGAAGCTTTCTTT
>TRBJ1-2|NA|NA|TRBV13
CASSIDANYGYTF
TGTGCCAGCAGCATCGACGCTAACTATGGCTACACCTTC
>TRBJ2-5|NA|NA|TRBV13
CASRRDSETQYF
TGTGCCAGCAGACGGGACTCAGAGACCCAGTACTTC
>TRBJ2-4|NA|NA|TRBV2
CASSEDLLSKNIQYF
TGTGCCAGCAGTGAAGACCTCCTCAGCAAAAACATTCAGTACTTC
>TRBJ2-3|NA|NA|TRBV15
CATSRELVQDTQYF
TGTGCCACCAGCAGAGAACTAGTACAAGATACGCAGTATTTT